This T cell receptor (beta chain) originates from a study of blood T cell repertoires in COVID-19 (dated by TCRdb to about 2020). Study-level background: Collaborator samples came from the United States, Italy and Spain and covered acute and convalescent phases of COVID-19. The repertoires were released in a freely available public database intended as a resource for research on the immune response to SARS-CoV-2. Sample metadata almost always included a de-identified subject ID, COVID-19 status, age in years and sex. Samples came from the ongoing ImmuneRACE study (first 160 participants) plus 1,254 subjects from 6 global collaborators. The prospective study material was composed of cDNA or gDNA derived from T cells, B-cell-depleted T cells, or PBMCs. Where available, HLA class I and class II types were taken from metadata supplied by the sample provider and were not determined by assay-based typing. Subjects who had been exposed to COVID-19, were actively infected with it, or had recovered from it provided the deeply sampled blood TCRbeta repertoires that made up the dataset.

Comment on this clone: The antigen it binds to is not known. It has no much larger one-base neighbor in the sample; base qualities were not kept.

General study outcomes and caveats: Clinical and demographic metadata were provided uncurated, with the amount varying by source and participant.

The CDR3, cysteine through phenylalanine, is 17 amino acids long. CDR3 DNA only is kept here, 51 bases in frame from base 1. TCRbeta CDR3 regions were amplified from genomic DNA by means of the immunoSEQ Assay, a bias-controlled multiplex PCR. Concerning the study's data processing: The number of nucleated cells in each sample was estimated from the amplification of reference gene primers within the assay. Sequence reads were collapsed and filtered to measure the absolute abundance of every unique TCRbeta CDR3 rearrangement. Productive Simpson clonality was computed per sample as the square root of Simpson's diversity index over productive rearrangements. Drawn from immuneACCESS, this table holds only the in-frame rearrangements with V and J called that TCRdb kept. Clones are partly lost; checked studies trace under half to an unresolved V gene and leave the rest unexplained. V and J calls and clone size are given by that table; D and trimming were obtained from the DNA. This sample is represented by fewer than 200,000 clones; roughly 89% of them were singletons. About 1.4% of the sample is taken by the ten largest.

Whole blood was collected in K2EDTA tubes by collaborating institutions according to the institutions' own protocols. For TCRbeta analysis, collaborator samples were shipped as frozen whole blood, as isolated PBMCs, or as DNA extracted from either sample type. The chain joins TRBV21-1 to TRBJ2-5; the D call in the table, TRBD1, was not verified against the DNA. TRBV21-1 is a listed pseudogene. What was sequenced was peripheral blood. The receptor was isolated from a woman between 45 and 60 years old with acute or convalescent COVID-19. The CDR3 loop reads CASSMRGNAGHQETQYF. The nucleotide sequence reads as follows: TGTGCCAGCAGCATGAGGGGGAACGCGGGCCATCAAGAGACCCAGTACTTC.